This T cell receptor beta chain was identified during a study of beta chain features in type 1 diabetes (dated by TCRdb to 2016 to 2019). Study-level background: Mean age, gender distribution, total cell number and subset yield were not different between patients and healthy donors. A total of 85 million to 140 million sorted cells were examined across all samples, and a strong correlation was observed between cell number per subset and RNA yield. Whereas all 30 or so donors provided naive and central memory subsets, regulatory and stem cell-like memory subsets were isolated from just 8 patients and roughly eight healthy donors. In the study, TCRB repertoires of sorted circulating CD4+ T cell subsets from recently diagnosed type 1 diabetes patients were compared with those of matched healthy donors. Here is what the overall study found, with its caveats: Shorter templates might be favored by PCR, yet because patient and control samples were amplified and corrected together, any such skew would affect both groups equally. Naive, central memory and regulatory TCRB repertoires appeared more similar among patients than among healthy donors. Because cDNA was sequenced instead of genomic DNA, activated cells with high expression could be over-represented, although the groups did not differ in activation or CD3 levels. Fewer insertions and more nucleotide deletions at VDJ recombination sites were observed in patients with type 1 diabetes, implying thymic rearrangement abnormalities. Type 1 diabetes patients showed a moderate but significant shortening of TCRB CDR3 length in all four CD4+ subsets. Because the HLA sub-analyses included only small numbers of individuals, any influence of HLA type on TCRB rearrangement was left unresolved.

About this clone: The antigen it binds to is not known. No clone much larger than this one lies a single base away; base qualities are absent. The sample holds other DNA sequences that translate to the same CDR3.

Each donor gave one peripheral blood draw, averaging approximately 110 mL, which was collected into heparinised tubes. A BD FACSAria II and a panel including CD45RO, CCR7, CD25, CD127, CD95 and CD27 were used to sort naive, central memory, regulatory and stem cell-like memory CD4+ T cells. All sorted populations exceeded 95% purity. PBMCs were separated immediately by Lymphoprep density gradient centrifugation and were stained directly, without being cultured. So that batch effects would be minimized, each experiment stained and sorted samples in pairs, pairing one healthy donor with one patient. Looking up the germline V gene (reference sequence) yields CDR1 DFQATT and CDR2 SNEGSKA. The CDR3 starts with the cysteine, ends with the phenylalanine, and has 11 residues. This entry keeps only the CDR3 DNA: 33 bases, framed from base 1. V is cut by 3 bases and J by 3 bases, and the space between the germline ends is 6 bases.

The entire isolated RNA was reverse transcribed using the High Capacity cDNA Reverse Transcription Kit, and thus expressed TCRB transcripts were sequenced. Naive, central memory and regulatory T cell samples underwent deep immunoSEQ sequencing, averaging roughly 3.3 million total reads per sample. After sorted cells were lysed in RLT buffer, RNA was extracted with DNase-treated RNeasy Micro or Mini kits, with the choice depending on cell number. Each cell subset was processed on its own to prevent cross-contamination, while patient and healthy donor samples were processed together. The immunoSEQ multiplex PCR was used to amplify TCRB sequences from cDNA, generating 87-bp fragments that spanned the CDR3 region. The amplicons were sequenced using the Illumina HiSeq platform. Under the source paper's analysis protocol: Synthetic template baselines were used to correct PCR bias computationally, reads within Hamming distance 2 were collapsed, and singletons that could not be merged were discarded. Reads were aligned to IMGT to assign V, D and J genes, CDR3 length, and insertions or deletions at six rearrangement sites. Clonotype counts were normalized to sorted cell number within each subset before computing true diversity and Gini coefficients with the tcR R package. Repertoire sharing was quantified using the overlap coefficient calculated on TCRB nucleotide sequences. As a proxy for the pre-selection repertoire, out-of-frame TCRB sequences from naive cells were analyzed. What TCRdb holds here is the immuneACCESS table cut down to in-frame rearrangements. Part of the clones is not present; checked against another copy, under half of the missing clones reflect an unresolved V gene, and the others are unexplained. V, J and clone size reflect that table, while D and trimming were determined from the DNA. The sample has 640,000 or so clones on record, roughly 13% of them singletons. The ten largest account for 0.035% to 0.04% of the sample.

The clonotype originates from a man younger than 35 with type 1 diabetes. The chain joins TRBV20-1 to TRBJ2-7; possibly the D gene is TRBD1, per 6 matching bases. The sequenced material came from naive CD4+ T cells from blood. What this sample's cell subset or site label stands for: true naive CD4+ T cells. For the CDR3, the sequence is CSASRGYEQYF. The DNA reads TGCAGTGCTAGCAGGGGCTACGAGCAGTACTTC.